The subject of this entry is one T cell receptor beta chain. What it binds is not known. This sample is drawn from a study of blood T cells in healthy people across ages. Points from the study as a whole: Older individuals had lower TCR beta diversity per million T cells (the decline was roughly linear). Compared with aged donors, long-lived donors showed fewer expanded clones, suggesting selection.

Germline V gene lookup returns CDR1 LNHDA and CDR2 SQIVND (reference sequence). V was trimmed by 5 bases and J by 0 bases, leaving 16 bases between them. CDR3 length: 16 residues. Sample-barcoded 5' priming and a J-beta primer mix drove a second PCR of roughly 6 to 12 cycles. TCRdb re-analysed the 5' RACE reads in MiXCR, keeping a single row per CDR3 protein. The table records some 640,000 distinct CDR3 sequences, approximately 30% of them present only once. Samples each had at least 5 micrograms of total RNA extracted. The clonotype comes from an elderly woman in good health. The chain has TRBV19 and TRBJ1-2; maybe TRBD1 (5 bases). The sequenced sample was blood. The CDR3, as DNA: TGTGCCAGTAGTGCGGTCGTCGGGGGGACTAACTATGGCTACACCTTC. The encoded protein is CASSAVVGGTNYGYTF.